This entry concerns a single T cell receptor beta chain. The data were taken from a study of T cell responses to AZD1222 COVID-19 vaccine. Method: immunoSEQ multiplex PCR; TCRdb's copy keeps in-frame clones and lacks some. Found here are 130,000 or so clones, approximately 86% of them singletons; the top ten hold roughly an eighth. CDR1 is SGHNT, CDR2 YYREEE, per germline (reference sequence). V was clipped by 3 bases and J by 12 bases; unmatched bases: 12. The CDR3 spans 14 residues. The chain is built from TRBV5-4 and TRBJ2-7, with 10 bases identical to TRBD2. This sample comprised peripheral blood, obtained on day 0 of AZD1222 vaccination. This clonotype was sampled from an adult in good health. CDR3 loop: CASSSQREGTPPYF. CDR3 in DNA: TGTGCCAGCAGCTCTCAGCGGGAGGGAACCCCTCCGTACTTC.